This T cell receptor beta chain came from a study of OX40 agonist ivuxolimab in advanced cancers. V was clipped by 5 bases and J by 5 bases; unmatched bases: 3. Germline lookup yields CDR1 MNHNS and CDR2 SASEGT. This CDR3 is built from 14 residues. Profiled with immunoSEQ multiplex PCR; TCRdb holds only in-frame clones, not every one. Seen here are tens of thousands of clones, nearly 90% observed once, and the top ten hold approximately 10%. This material consisted of CD4+ or CD8+ T cells sorted from blood, taken in a trial of the OX40 agonist ivuxolimab. This sequence originates from an adult with an advanced solid tumor such as melanoma, head and neck, liver or kidney cancer. The genes are TRBV6-1 and TRBJ2-1; 10 nucleotides line up with TRBD1. The CDR3: CASSFGTGDNEQFF. CDR3 in DNA: TGTGCCAGCAGTTTCGGGACAGGGGACAATGAGCAGTTCTTC.